Listed here are 29 T cell receptor beta chains from one sample, sequenced in a study of blood T cell repertoires in COVID-19. Measured with immunoSEQ multiplex PCR; TCRdb has only the in-frame clones, and not every one. Of approximately 210,000 clones in the sample, around 84% are singletons; the top ten hold 4.3%. Sequenced material: PBMCs or T cells enriched from blood (not recorded which). The receptors were sampled from a man between 25 and 39 years old with acute COVID-19.

The genes are TRBV19 and TRBJ1-1; 7 nucleotides match TRBD1. V lost 9 bases to trimming and J lost 5 bases; unmatched junction nucleotides: 9. Germline CDR1 LNHDA, CDR2 SQIVND (reference sequence). This CDR3 is built from 13 residues. CDR3 protein: CASRDRAGTEAFF. In DNA, the CDR3 is TGTGCCAGCCGGGACAGAGCAGGGACTGAAGCTTTCTTT.

The chain uses TRBV9 and TRBJ1-1, with 9 nucleotides matching TRBD1. Germline trimming cut 3 bases from V and 0 bases from J; bases unmatched to any gene: 15. The germline CDR1 and CDR2 sequences are SGDLS and YYNGEE. There are 19 residues in the CDR3. CDR3 residues: CASSARPAIQGALNTEAFF. DNA of the CDR3: TGTGCCAGCAGCGCCCGCCCCGCGATACAGGGGGCACTGAACACTGAAGCTTTCTTT.

The J gene is TRBJ1-5, the V gene TRBV11-2, with D perhaps matching TRBD1 (5 bases). V was trimmed by 4 bases and J by 0 bases, leaving 13 bases between them. The germline gives CDR1 SGHAT, CDR2 FQNNGV. This CDR3 has 16 amino acids. In DNA form, the CDR3 reads TGTGCCAGCAGCTCGCAGGGCGGTCCTAGCAATCAGCCCCAGCATTTT. It translates to CASSSQGGPSNQPQHF.

V usage is TRBV3-1 (or the pseudogene TRBV3-2) and J usage is TRBJ2-5, with 10 bases aligning to TRBD2. Germline V gene lookup returns CDR1 LGHDT and CDR2 YNNKEL (reference sequence). V dropped 1 base and J dropped 1; count of bases not matched to a gene: 0. This CDR3 contains 15 residues. CDR3 protein: CASSQGTSGQETQYF. Here the CDR3 DNA reads TGTGCCAGCAGCCAAGGGACTAGCGGCCAAGAGACCCAGTACTTC.

The V and J genes are TRBV7-6 and TRBJ2-7, with D perhaps matching TRBD2 (5 bases). Per germline, CDR1 SGHVS and CDR2 FNYEAQ. The length of the CDR3 is 13 residues. Trimming removed 4 bases from V and 1 base from J, with 8 bases in between. This CDR3 is CASSYGDSYEQYF. For the CDR3, the DNA is TGTGCCAGCAGCTACGGGGATTCCTACGAGCAGTACTTC.

The chain recombines TRBV11-2 with TRBJ1-1; D is unresolved. Germline lookup yields CDR1 SGHAT and CDR2 FQNNGV. CDR3 length: 17 amino acids. Deletions cut 3 bases from V and 1 base from J, with 18 bases between. Here the CDR3 DNA reads TGTGCCAGCAGCTTGAGGAGACTCGCTTCCGGGAACACTGAAGCTTTCTTT. Residues: CASSLRRLASGNTEAFF. The whole variable domain, filled in from reference TRBV11-2 and TRBJ1-1, reads EAGVAQSPRYKIIEKRQSVAFWCNPISGHATLYWYQQILGQGPKLLIQFQNNGVVDDSQLPKDRFSAERLKGVDSTLKIQPAKLEDSAVYLCASSLRRLASGNTEAFFGQGTRLTVV.

The chain combines TRBV5-5 with TRBJ2-7; D unresolved. Per germline, CDR1 SGHKS and CDR2 YYEKEE (reference sequence). This CDR3 spans 14 amino acids. V was trimmed by 4 bases and J by 0 bases, leaving 11 bases between them. The CDR3 nucleotides are TGTGCCAGCAGCCTCGAGAGCTTCTCCTACGAGCAGTACTTC. It yields the protein CASSLESFSYEQYF.

This sequence joins TRBV6-5 and TRBJ1-4; D gene unclear. The CDR3 length is 13 residues. Germline CDR1 is MNHEY and CDR2 is SVGAGI. Trimming left V 6 bases short and J 8 bases short, with 13 bases between. The CDR3 reads CASRGYVREKLFF. The CDR3 DNA sequence: TGTGCCAGCAGGGGCTACGTTCGGGAAAAACTGTTTTTT.

The V gene is TRBV6-5, the J gene TRBJ2-1; D possibly corresponds to TRBD2 (6 bases). The CDR3 covers 12 residues. Trimming took 6 bases from V and 9 from J, leaving 12 bases between them. Looked up from germline, CDR1 is MNHEY and CDR2 is SVGAGI. In nucleotides, the CDR3 is TGTGCCAGCAGAGGGACTCCCCGTGAGCAGTTCTTC. This sequence encodes CASRGTPREQFF.

This chain uses TRBV7-6 with TRBJ1-4, with D possibly matching TRBD1 (5 bases). In germline, CDR1 is SGHVS, CDR2 FNYEAQ. Trimming stripped 5 bases from V and 3 bases from J, with 13 bases between. This CDR3 is 15 amino acids long. In DNA, the CDR3 is TGTGCCAGCAGCCGATCCCAGGGATCTAATGAAAAACTGTTTTTT. Encoded protein: CASSRSQGSNEKLFF.

The chain couples TRBV5-5 to TRBJ2-7; 12 bases map to TRBD1. V shed 4 bases and J 2 bases; nucleotides not matched to a gene: 10. The CDR3 totals 17 residues. CDR1 is SGHKS and CDR2 is YYEKEE in the germline V gene (reference sequence). The CDR3: CASSMKSGTGGPYEQYF. The CDR3, as DNA: TGTGCCAGCAGCATGAAATCCGGGACAGGGGGCCCCTACGAGCAGTACTTC.

V is TRBV18 and J is TRBJ1-4; 7 bases match TRBD1. With V trimmed by 0 bases and J by 8 bases, 9 bases remained unmatched. CDR1 KGHSH and CDR2 LQKENI come from the germline V gene. CDR3 length: 16 amino acids. The CDR3 region is CASSPPTGFFVEKLFF. DNA for the CDR3: TGTGCCAGCTCACCACCGACAGGGTTTTTCGTCGAAAAACTGTTTTTT.

The table lists this clone with a few counts. This chain links TRBV24-1 with TRBJ1-5; weak D call: TRBD1 (5 bases). CDR1 KGHDR and CDR2 SFDVKD come from the germline V gene. V was shortened by 5 bases and J by 6 bases, with 13 bases between the two germline ends. CDR3 length equals 14 residues. CDR3 nucleotides: TGTGCCACCAGTGCTAAAGGGGTGGTTCAGCCCCAGCATTTT. This sequence encodes CATSAKGVVQPQHF.

The V gene is TRBV2, the J gene TRBJ2-7; 11 bases are shared with TRBD1. This CDR3 contains 14 residues. Germline-derived CDR1 and CDR2 are SNHLY and FYNNEI. V shed 4 bases and J 7 bases; nucleotides not matched to a gene: 6. This chain's CDR3 is CASSGTGGVREQYF. The CDR3 DNA sequence: TGTGCCAGCAGTGGGACAGGGGGCGTCCGGGAGCAGTACTTC.

Only a few counts were recorded for this clone. The chain joins TRBV19 to TRBJ1-5, with D perhaps TRBD1 (5 bases). The ends were cut back, 3 bases at V and 5 bases at J, with 14 bases in the middle. The CDR3 totals 15 residues. Germline CDR1 and CDR2: LNHDA and SQIVND (reference sequence). CDR3 amino acids: CASSISTSGDQPQHF. CDR3 DNA sequence: TGTGCCAGTAGTATTTCGACTTCGGGGGATCAGCCCCAGCATTTT.

V and J are TRBV6-6 and TRBJ1-5; TRBD1 agrees at 7 bases. The V and J ends lost 5 bases and 7 bases, in that order; junction bases with no gene match: 17. The CDR3 length is 17 residues. The germline V gene has CDR1 MNHNY and CDR2 SVGAGI (reference sequence). CDR3 sequence (DNA): TGTGCCAGCAGTCCTTCCCTTTGGGGGACAGACGACCAGCCCCAGCATTTT. Its protein product is CASSPSLWGTDDQPQHF.

This chain connects TRBV3-1 (or the pseudogene TRBV3-2) to TRBJ1-5; 7 bases align to TRBD1. Germline V gene lookup returns CDR1 LGHDT and CDR2 YNNKEL (reference sequence). This CDR3 has 16 residues. The trim removed 5 bases at V and 1 base at J, leaving 8 bases unmatched. CDR3 residues: CASSGSWTGSNQPQHF. Here the CDR3 DNA reads TGTGCCAGCAGCGGCTCATGGACAGGCAGCAATCAGCCCCAGCATTTT.

The gene calls are TRBV12-5 and TRBJ2-3; the match to TRBD1 covers 8 bases. J gave up 8 bases and V 3 bases, and 7 bases lay outside the gene matches. The CDR3 extends over 14 amino acids. Germline CDR1 LGHNT, CDR2 FRNRAP. CDR3 sequence (DNA): TGTGCTAGTGGTTTACCAGGGGGCGCGGGTACGCAGTATTTT. Its translation: CASGLPGGAGTQYF.

The chain joins TRBV19 to TRBJ1-6; D is unresolved. CDR1 and CDR2 from the germline V gene are LNHDA and SQIVND (reference sequence). The V end was cut by 8 bases, the J end by 9 bases, with 20 bases between. This CDR3 comprises 15 residues. CDR3 coding DNA: TGTGCCAGTGCCAGCGGGGAAGTTGTAGGTTCACCCCTCCACTTT. Amino acid sequence: CASASGEVVGSPLHF.

The genes are TRBV29-1 and TRBJ2-3; D might be TRBD2 (5 bases). V was shortened by 6 bases and J by 3 bases, with 10 bases between the two germline ends. The V gene's germline CDR1 is SQVTM and CDR2 ANQGSEA. The CDR3 loop spans 12 amino acids. The CDR3 reads CSVAAQTDTQYF. For the CDR3, the DNA is TGCAGCGTAGCGGCGCAAACAGATACGCAGTATTTT.

The V call is TRBV5-1, the J call TRBJ2-3; 9 nucleotides align to TRBD2. This CDR3 contains 16 residues. The V gene end was trimmed by 0 bases and the J gene end by 7 bases; junction bases not matched to a gene: 9. CDR1 and CDR2 from the germline V gene are SGHRS and YFSETQ. CDR3 amino acids: CASSLEGTSRGYTQYF. CDR3 sequence (DNA): TGCGCCAGCAGCTTGGAGGGGACTAGCAGGGGTTATACGCAGTATTTT. Looking up the rest from reference TRBV5-1 and TRBJ2-3 gives the full variable domain: KAGVTQTPRYLIKTRGQQVTLSCSPISGHRSVSWYQQTPGQGLQFLFEYFSETQRNKGNFPGRFSGRQFSNSRSEMNVSTLELGDSALYLCASSLEGTSRGYTQYFGPGTRLTVL.

This clone was observed a few times. The gene calls are TRBV5-4 and TRBJ2-3, with a weak D call TRBD1 (6 bases). The CDR3 has 15 amino acids. Germline-derived CDR1 and CDR2 are SGHNT and YYREEE (reference sequence). Trimming shortened V by 4 bases and J by 0 bases, and 12 bases separated the two germline ends. The DNA for the CDR3 is TGTGCCAGCAGCCCACCGACAGGAAGCACAGATACGCAGTATTTT. Residues: CASSPPTGSTDTQYF.

The DNA for the CDR3 is TGTGCCAGCAGCTTAACCCCGGGACAGGGAGGTTGGACTGAAGCTTTCTTT. This sequence encodes CASSLTPGQGGWTEAFF. V and J are TRBV11-2 and TRBJ1-1; TRBD1 aligns across 9 bases. The CDR3 totals 17 residues. Germline V CDR1 and CDR2: SGHAT, FQNNGV. V was clipped by 2 bases and J by 5 bases; unmatched bases: 12.

The genes are TRBV30 and TRBJ1-1; possible D gene TRBD1, 5 bases. Germline-derived CDR1 and CDR2 are GTSNPN and SVGIG (reference sequence). The CDR3 spans 12 residues. V was pared by 2 bases and J by 4 bases, with 8 bases between. CDR3 protein: CAWSQGSTEAFF. The CDR3 region has the DNA TGTGCCTGGAGTCAGGGAAGCACTGAAGCTTTCTTT.

V gene TRBV12-3 or TRBV12-4 combines with J gene TRBJ1-4; D not certain. CDR3 length equals 13 residues. Trimming removed 3 bases from V and 7 bases from J, with 9 bases in between. CDR3 in DNA: TGTGCCAGCAGTTTCGCTAATCGTGAAAAACTGTTTTTT. Its protein product is CASSFANREKLFF.

This clone showed up just a few times. This sequence joins TRBV9 and TRBJ2-3; 7 bases line up with TRBD1. CDR1 and CDR2 (germline): SGDLS, YYNGEE. This CDR3 contains 16 residues. Trimming cost V 1 base and J 5 bases; bases outside gene matches: 10. This CDR3 reads CASSVTTGLFGDTQYF. Here the CDR3 DNA reads TGTGCCAGCAGCGTAACGACAGGGCTGTTTGGAGATACGCAGTATTTT.

The CDR3 bases are TGTGCCAGCAGCCAGCCCGGGGTTAGTACTGAAGCTTTCTTT. Its translation is CASSQPGVSTEAFF. V usage is TRBV3-1 (or the pseudogene TRBV3-2) and J usage is TRBJ1-1; D gene ambiguous. The CDR3 sequence is 14 residues long. Trimming took 3 bases from V and 5 from J, leaving 13 bases between them. Germline V CDR1 and CDR2: LGHDT, YNNKEL (reference sequence).

This clone was seen a single time. This chain connects TRBV10-1 to TRBJ2-7; maybe TRBD1 (6 bases). The CDR3 is 14 amino acids. CDR1 WNHNN and CDR2 SYGVQD come from the germline V gene (reference sequence). The CDR3 here is CAKQSRGVSYEQYF. The CDR3 DNA sequence: TGCGCAAAACAAAGCAGGGGTGTCTCCTACGAGCAGTACTTC.

The chain combines TRBV3-1 (or the pseudogene TRBV3-2) with TRBJ1-2; D not certain. Germline V gene data show CDR1 as LGHDT and CDR2 as YNNKEL (reference sequence). This CDR3 contains 12 residues. V shed 1 base and J shed 3 bases, with 3 bases lying between them. In DNA form, the CDR3 reads TGTGCCAGCAGCCAAGGAGACTATGGCTACACCTTC. It yields the protein CASSQGDYGYTF.